One TCR beta chain is described in this entry. What it recognizes is unknown. A sample-barcoded 5' primer and a J-beta primer mix were used in a second PCR of about 6 to 11 cycles. TCRdb processed the 5' RACE reads anew with MiXCR; each CDR3 protein has one entry. The sample includes roughly 1.7 million distinct CDR3 sequences, around 35% of them seen just once. The data were taken from a study of blood T cells in healthy people across ages. No fewer than 5.5 micrograms of total RNA were isolated from every sample. Study-level results: Fewer expanded clones and more diversity marked long-lived versus aged donors.

Per germline, CDR1 LNHDA and CDR2 SQIVND (reference sequence). V lost 2 bases, J lost 0 bases, and 4 bases stayed unmatched. The CDR3 sequence is 16 residues long. The material sequenced was blood. This chain uses TRBV19 with TRBJ2-3; 8 nucleotides match TRBD2. This receptor was taken from a woman aged 25 to 45 in good health. DNA of the CDR3: TGTGCCAGTAGTATATCCGGGGGGGCTAGCACAGATACGCAGTATTTT. Translating it yields CASSISGGASTDTQYF.